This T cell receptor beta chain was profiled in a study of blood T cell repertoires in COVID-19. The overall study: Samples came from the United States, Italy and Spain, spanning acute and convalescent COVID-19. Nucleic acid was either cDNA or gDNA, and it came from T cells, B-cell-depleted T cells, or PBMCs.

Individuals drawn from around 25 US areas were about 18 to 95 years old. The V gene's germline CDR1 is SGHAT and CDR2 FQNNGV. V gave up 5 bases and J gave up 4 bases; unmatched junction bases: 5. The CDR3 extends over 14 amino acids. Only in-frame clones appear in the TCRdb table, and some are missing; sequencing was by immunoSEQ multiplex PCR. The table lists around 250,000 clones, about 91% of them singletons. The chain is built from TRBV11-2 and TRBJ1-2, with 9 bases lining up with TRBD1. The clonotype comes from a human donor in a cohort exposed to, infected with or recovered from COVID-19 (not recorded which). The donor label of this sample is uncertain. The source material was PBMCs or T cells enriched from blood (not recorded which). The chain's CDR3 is CASSPPGQGYGYTF. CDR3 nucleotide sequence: TGTGCCAGCAGCCCCCCGGGACAGGGCTATGGCTACACCTTC.